This TCR beta chain was recorded in a study of Ad26.COV2.S vaccination and SARS-CoV-2 variants. On the study more broadly: By the intramuscular route, Ad26.COV2.S was given once, or twice 56 days apart.

Measured with immunoSEQ multiplex PCR; TCRdb has only the in-frame clones, and not every one. The sample shows 450,000 to 550,000 clones, 89% of them seen only once. Comments on this clone: Antigen specificity is unknown.

General study points: Greater spike-specific TCR breadth was seen in vaccine recipients than in placebo recipients.

Germline V CDR1 and CDR2: SGHNT, YYREEE (reference sequence). V lost 4 bases and J lost 5, with 9 bases in between. The CDR3 loop spans 12 amino acids. Sample treatment: 19 received Ad26.COV2.S at low or high dose, single or two shots; five or six received placebo; per-sample allocation not given. All samples were drawn on day 63, counting from the first vaccine or placebo injection. The source material was peripheral blood, sampled in a trial of Ad26.COV2.S vaccine versus placebo. The V gene is TRBV5-4, the J gene TRBJ1-2; no definite D call. The clonotype originates from a person between 18 and 60 years old who received the Ad26.COV2.S COVID-19 vaccine or a placebo. For the CDR3, the DNA is TGTGCCAGCAGCCCGGGATTTTATGGCTACACCTTC. Its translation: CASSPGFYGYTF.